This T cell receptor beta chain is from a study of long-term antiretroviral therapy in people with HIV. Donors each had at least one pre-ART PBMC sample and at least two post-ART ones. Run at survey level, the immunoSEQ assay was version v3.0. Clones were sequenced by immunoSEQ multiplex PCR, and TCRdb holds only the in-frame ones, with some missing. The table has some 40,000 clones, less than 90% seen once. The origin of this receptor is a man aged 18 to 30 with HIV. The specimen was unsorted PBMCs, collected 1 year after starting antiretroviral therapy.

CDR3 region: CASSATGELFF. CDR3 sequence (DNA): TGTGCCAGCAGCGCGACCGGGGAGCTGTTTTTT. The V call is TRBV9, the J call TRBJ2-2; D ambiguous. The CDR3 is made up of 11 amino acids. V was pared by 3 bases and J by 5 bases, with 2 bases between. Germline-derived CDR1 and CDR2 are SGDLS and YYNGEE.